This T cell receptor (beta chain) was sequenced during a study of blood T cell repertoires in COVID-19. Study-wide context: T cells, B-cell-depleted T cells, or PBMCs supplied cDNA or gDNA.

With 2 bases removed from V and 6 bases from J, the gap between germline ends came to 13 bases. The CDR3 totals 14 residues. Germline-derived CDR1 and CDR2 are MGHDK and SYGVNS. This table comes from immunoSEQ multiplex PCR, and its TCRdb copy is limited to in-frame clones, with some not included. Of 180,000 or so clones in the sample, 70% to 85% were seen once. In Cohort 3, a recovered donor had either two negative PCRs, clearance, or symptom resolution. The sequenced sample consisted of PBMCs or T cells enriched from blood (not recorded which). The TCR sequence derives from a man aged 45 to 65 who had recovered from COVID-19. This chain connects TRBV25-1 to TRBJ1-1, with D possibly TRBD1 on 5 matching bases. The CDR3 loop is CASSEPGDLPEAFF. The CDR3 DNA reads TGTGCCAGCAGTGAACCCGGGGACTTGCCTGAAGCTTTCTTT.